Following are 28 T cell receptor beta chains from one sample sequenced in a study of type 1 regulatory T cells (dated by TCRdb to the early 2020s). No cognate antigen is known for these TCRs. Sequencing relied on an Illumina MiSeq. TCRdb applied fastp at Q25 and MiXCR to the public reads, then kept only in-frame beta chains. When rows share a CDR3 protein, they turn into one entry using the most common DNA and genes. The sample includes about 68,000 distinct CDR3 sequences, with nearly 65% observed a single time. The top ten constitute around 7.6% of the sample. Material for sequencing was cultured T cells, either the whole culture or a sorted T cell fraction (not recorded which). Interpreted using the paper, the cell subset or site label stands for: Tr1-enriched cell product generated in vitro against host alloantigens. Receptors were obtained from a human donor in good health.

The rearrangement joins TRBV7-2 to TRBJ2-7, with 7 bases fitting TRBD2. This CDR3 is 18 amino acids long. Germline CDR1 reads SGHTA; CDR2 reads FQGNSA. V was clipped by 0 bases and J by 0 bases; unmatched bases: 11. The CDR3 DNA sequence: TGTGCCAGCAGCTTAGCTGTGGTGGGTAGCGGGTCCTCCTACGAGCAGTACTTC. Its protein product is CASSLAVVGSGSSYEQYF.

This clonotype has ten or more counts. The gene calls are TRBV20-1 and TRBJ2-1; 13 nucleotides agree with TRBD2. Trimming cost V 4 bases and J 3 bases; bases outside gene matches: 9. CDR1 is DFQATT, CDR2 SNEGSKA, per germline (reference sequence). The CDR3 covers 17 residues. CDR3: CSATGTSGMGDYNEQFF. The CDR3 coding sequence is TGCAGTGCTACCGGGACTAGCGGGATGGGGGACTACAATGAGCAGTTCTTC.

The rearrangement uses TRBV7-2 and TRBJ2-3; a weak D match, TRBD1 (5 bases). CDR1 SGHTA and CDR2 FQGNSA come from the germline V gene. Trimming left V 0 bases short and J 2 bases short, with 9 bases between. This CDR3 has 15 residues. The CDR3 loop reads CASSLAPGSTDTQYF. The CDR3 nucleotides read TGTGCCAGCAGCTTAGCTCCAGGGTCCACAGATACGCAGTATTTT.

The V gene is TRBV19, the J gene TRBJ2-3; no clear D gene. CDR1 is LNHDA, CDR2 SQIVND, per germline (reference sequence). The V and J ends lost 4 bases and 2 bases respectively, with 13 bases between them. The length of the CDR3 is 15 residues. CDR3 region: CASSTRILSTDTQYF. The CDR3 DNA is TGTGCCAGTAGTACCCGCATACTATCCACAGATACGCAGTATTTT.

This clonotype came up a few times. The rearrangement links TRBV6-6 to TRBJ2-5; D remains unclear. There are 10 residues in the CDR3. The ends were cut back, 7 bases at V and 5 bases at J, with 5 bases in the middle. Germline loops: CDR1 MNHNY, CDR2 SVGAGI (reference sequence). This CDR3 reads CASMRETQYF. CDR3 DNA: TGTGCCAGCATGCGGGAGACCCAGTACTTC.

The sample holds many counts of this clonotype. The V and J genes are TRBV7-3 and TRBJ2-7; 12 bases line up with TRBD2. Losses at the gene ends were 5 bases for V and 5 bases for J; bases not matched to a gene: 19. Germline V gene sequence: CDR1 SGHTA, CDR2 FQGTGA. CDR3 length: 19 amino acids. The CDR3 protein is CASSLPPSGRASLTHEQYF. DNA of the CDR3: TGTGCCAGCAGCCTCCCCCCTAGCGGGAGGGCGAGTTTGACGCACGAGCAGTACTTC.

By share, this clonotype ranks as medium-sized. CDR3 sequence (DNA): TGTGCCAGCAGTTCCTCTTGGACGAGGGACGAAAAACTGTTTTTT. This gives the protein CASSSSWTRDEKLFF. V usage is TRBV12-3 or TRBV12-4 and J usage is TRBJ1-4; D is perhaps TRBD1 (5 bases). Trimming shortened V by 4 bases and J by 8 bases, and 17 bases separated the two germline ends. The length of the CDR3 is 15 residues.

In this sample, this clonotype turned up a few times. This chain joins TRBV5-1 and TRBJ2-3; D unclear. CDR3 length equals 13 residues. Looked up from germline, CDR1 is SGHRS and CDR2 is YFSETQ. V was shortened by 5 bases and J by 5 bases, with 12 bases between the two germline ends. Written as DNA, the CDR3 is TGCGCCAGCAGACCAACCGACATAGATACGCAGTATTTT. This sequence encodes CASRPTDIDTQYF.

This clonotype was observed many times. One end of the junction varies from germline; a read error may be responsible. V gene TRBV12-3 or TRBV12-4 combines with J gene TRBJ2-5, with D unclear. The CDR3 spans 11 residues. DNA for the CDR3: TGTGCCAGCAGCTTAGAGGAGACCCAGTACTTC. Translated, it gives CASSLEETQYF.

About this clonotype: The junction and the germline gene differ at one end; a read error may be behind it. V gene TRBV4-1 combines with J gene TRBJ2-1, with 8 bases fitting TRBD2. Germline V gives CDR1 MGHRA, CDR2 YSYEKL. The CDR3 covers 15 residues. The CDR3 sequence is CTSSRGTSSGNEQFF. The CDR3 DNA reads TGCACCAGCAGCCGCGGGACTAGTTCAGGCAATGAGCAGTTCTTC.

The chain carries TRBV28 and TRBJ2-1; TRBD2 agrees at 7 bases. The CDR3 loop spans 15 amino acids. Germline-derived CDR1 and CDR2 are MDHEN and SYDVKM. J was trimmed by 8 bases and V by 7 bases; bases with no gene match: 14. This CDR3 is CASIPGPTSAYEQFF. DNA of the CDR3: TGTGCCAGCATCCCCGGACCAACTAGCGCGTATGAGCAGTTCTTC.

This clonotype was observed once. V and J are TRBV29-1 and TRBJ1-1, with D unclear. CDR1 SQVTM and CDR2 ANQGSEA come from the germline V gene. The CDR3 consists of 13 residues. The ends were cut back, 7 bases at V and 2 bases at J, with 14 bases in the middle. CDR3 in DNA: TGCAGCGCCGCCCCCCGGCTCAACACTGAAGCTTTCTTT. Translated, it gives CSAAPRLNTEAFF.

The CDR3 is CASSSLFSGRAGDTQYF. CDR3 nucleotide sequence: TGTGCCAGCAGCTCATTATTTAGCGGGAGGGCCGGAGATACGCAGTATTTT. The chain links TRBV11-2 to TRBJ2-3, with TRBD2 matching 11 bases. Germline V gives CDR1 SGHAT, CDR2 FQNNGV. Trimming cost V 4 bases and J 5 bases; bases outside gene matches: 11. CDR3 length: 17 residues. The whole variable domain, remainder taken from reference TRBV11-2 and TRBJ2-3, is EAGVAQSPRYKIIEKRQSVAFWCNPISGHATLYWYQQILGQGPKLLIQFQNNGVVDDSQLPKDRFSAERLKGVDSTLKIQPAKLEDSAVYLCASSSLFSGRAGDTQYFGPGTRLTVL.

This clonotype was seen a handful of times. V gene TRBV12-3 or TRBV12-4 combines with J gene TRBJ2-2, with D uncertain. This CDR3 is built from 13 residues. Trimming took off 10 bases at V and 9 bases at J, with 18 bases between the two ends. The CDR3 protein is CATSSGIGRELFF. In DNA form, the CDR3 reads TGTGCCACTTCTTCGGGCATCGGTAGGGAGCTGTTTTTT.

This chain connects TRBV10-3 to TRBJ1-6; D is uncertain. Trimming removed 0 bases at V and 7 bases at J, with 16 bases between. Germline V CDR1 and CDR2: ENHRY, SYGVKD. The CDR3 runs to 17 residues. CDR3 in DNA: TGTGCCATCAGTGAGTCGGCCCCAAGTTGGGGAAATTCACCCCTCCACTTT. Translation: CAISESAPSWGNSPLHF.

This clonotype was counted between two and nine times. The rearrangement links TRBV11-3 to TRBJ2-3; D call uncertain. The CDR3 spans 13 residues. V shed 0 bases and J shed 7 bases, with 8 bases lying between them. Germline values: CDR1 SGHNT, CDR2 YENEEA. The CDR3 DNA reads as TGTGCCAGCAGCTTAGAATTCCGAAATACGCAGTATTTT. Its translation: CASSLEFRNTQYF.

The rearrangement uses TRBV6-2 or TRBV6-3 and TRBJ1-1; no reliable D call. Per the germline V gene, CDR1 is MNHEY and CDR2 is SVGEGT. V gave up 9 bases and J gave up 6 bases, with 17 bases separating them. This CDR3 contains 13 residues. The CDR3 DNA reads as TGTGCCAGTGTTTACGGGCACGGGGCTGAAGCTTTCTTT. Its protein product is CASVYGHGAEAFF.

This sequence joins TRBV11-1 and TRBJ1-1; D perhaps matches TRBD1 (6 bases). CDR1 is SGHAT and CDR2 is FQDESV in the germline V gene (reference sequence). The V end was cut by 3 bases, the J end by 1 base, with 12 bases between. The CDR3 is 15 amino acids. Here the CDR3 reads CASSLQGSGNTEAFF. CDR3 DNA sequence: TGTGCCAGCAGCTTGCAGGGGTCGGGGAACACTGAAGCTTTCTTT.

The chain combines TRBV20-1 with TRBJ2-7; D unclear. Trimming shortened V by 2 bases and J by 6 bases, and 11 bases separated the two germline ends. Germline assignment: CDR1 DFQATT and CDR2 SNEGSKA (reference sequence). The CDR3 totals 12 residues. CDR3 amino acids: CSARTPLREQYF. CDR3 sequence (DNA): TGCAGTGCTAGAACTCCTCTTCGCGAGCAGTACTTC.

This clonotype has only a few counts. V gene TRBV7-8 combines with J gene TRBJ2-7, with 13 bases identical to TRBD2. CDR3 length: 16 residues. The germline gives CDR1 SGHVS, CDR2 FQNEAQ. The V segment lost 0 bases and the J segment 2 bases; nucleotides outside the gene matches: 1. For the CDR3, the DNA is TGTGCCAGCAGCTTAGCAGGACTAGCGGGAGCCTACGAGCAGTACTTC. Encoded protein: CASSLAGLAGAYEQYF.

This clonotype was observed a handful of times. V and J are TRBV20-1 and TRBJ2-7; 11 bases match TRBD2. With 4 bases clipped from V and 5 bases from J, the junction kept 10 bases outside the gene matches. The germline V gene encodes CDR1 DFQATT and CDR2 SNEGSKA (reference sequence). This CDR3 is built from 15 residues. The CDR3: CSATPPLAGGNEQYF. DNA for the CDR3: TGCAGTGCTACCCCCCCTCTAGCGGGAGGTAACGAGCAGTACTTC.

Concerning this clonotype: Being one base from a much bigger clone, this may be a read error. The gene calls are TRBV11-2 and TRBJ1-6; 7 bases are a match to TRBD1. Germline CDR1 is SGHAT and CDR2 is FQNNGV. The CDR3 has 13 residues. CDR3 protein: CASGGQLNSPLRF. CDR3 nucleotide sequence: TGTGCCAGTGGGGGACAGCTGAATTCACCCCTCCGCTTT.

The genes are TRBV2 and TRBJ2-3; 12 positions agree with TRBD2. With V trimmed by 8 bases and J by 6 bases, 15 bases remained unmatched. Germline assignment: CDR1 SNHLY and CDR2 FYNNEI. CDR3 length: 17 residues. The CDR3 sequence is CASLGLMTSGRGDTQYF. CDR3 coding DNA: TGTGCCAGCCTTGGTCTTATGACTAGCGGGAGAGGGGATACGCAGTATTTT. Together with reference TRBV2 and TRBJ2-3, the CDR3 gives the full variable domain: EPEVTQTPSHQVTQMGQEVILRCVPISNHLYFYWYRQILGQKVEFLVSFYNNEISEKSEIFDDQFSVERPDGSNFTLKIRSTKLEDSAMYFCASLGLMTSGRGDTQYFGPGTRLTVL.

This chain joins TRBV20-1 and TRBJ2-3; D possibly corresponds to TRBD2 (5 bases). CDR1 and CDR2 from the germline V gene are DFQATT and SNEGSKA (reference sequence). This CDR3 is 13 amino acids long. The germline V and J ends were trimmed by 6 bases and 6 bases, with 16 bases remaining between them. Written as DNA, the CDR3 is TGCAGTGCGCGTCCCGTCGGGATCGATACGCAGTATTTT. Translation: CSARPVGIDTQYF.

The V call is TRBV4-1, the J call TRBJ2-7, with 12 positions matching TRBD2. Trimming removed 0 bases from V and 2 bases from J; junction bases left unmatched: 5. Germline lookup yields CDR1 MGHRA and CDR2 YSYEKL. The CDR3 has 17 residues. DNA of the CDR3: TGCGCCAGCAGCCAAGACACCGGACTAGCGGGGACCTACGAGCAGTACTTC. Its protein product is CASSQDTGLAGTYEQYF.

This chain uses TRBV6-5 with TRBJ2-7; possible D gene TRBD2, 5 bases. Germline CDR1 and CDR2: MNHEY and SVGAGI. This CDR3 comprises 15 residues. V was trimmed by 2 bases and J by 3 bases, leaving 14 bases between them. Here the CDR3 DNA reads TGTGCCAGCAGTTACAGCGGCAGGCGGAGCTACGAGCAGTACTTC. Translating it yields CASSYSGRRSYEQYF.

Comment on this clonotype: This may come from a read error, since a much larger clone is one base off. This chain connects TRBV24-1 to TRBJ2-1; 9 nucleotides line up with TRBD2. Trimming cost V 4 bases and J 5 bases; bases outside gene matches: 8. This CDR3 contains 16 residues. Germline CDR1 KGHDR, CDR2 SFDVKD. CDR3 sequence: CATSDPRLAVDNEQFF. The CDR3 region has the DNA TGTGCCACCAGTGACCCTCGACTAGCGGTCGACAATGAGCAGTTCTTC.

The chain is built from TRBV20-1 and TRBJ2-5; 9 bases line up with TRBD2. Germline values: CDR1 DFQATT, CDR2 SNEGSKA (reference sequence). The trim removed 3 bases at V and 7 bases at J, leaving 12 bases unmatched. The CDR3 is made up of 15 amino acids. CDR3 DNA: TGCAGTGCTAGCGATTCGGCGGGAGGGCCGGGGACCCAGTACTTC. It translates to CSASDSAGGPGTQYF.